These T cell receptor beta chains were read from a single sample in a study of T-cell memory formation after mild COVID-19. Using its own MiXCR run on the 5' RACE reads, TCRdb lists one record per CDR3 protein. Of roughly 600,000 distinct CDR3 sequences in the sample, roughly 18% were seen once. The sequenced sample was PBMCs or a T cell subset sorted from them (not recorded which). Receptors were obtained from an adult woman who had mild COVID-19 (a few samples of this study predate the infection). Cell type and time point are not known. Each CDR3 is given with its conserved first and last residue. A D gene is named only where the DNA matches it firmly. Expanded clones are given a class, and other clones once, few, many or no size at all.

d_call: NA
j_call: TRBJ2-5
v_call: TRBV12-3/TRBV12-4
clone_size: NA
cdr3_nt: TGTGCCAGCGGAGAACAGGCAGAGACCCAGTACTTC
cdr3_aa: CASGEQAETQYF

d_call: NA
j_call: TRBJ1-1
v_call: TRBV19
clone_size: NA
cdr3_nt: TGTGCCAGTAGTATTCTCGCCGGGGACAATGAAGCTTTCTTT
cdr3_aa: CASSILAGDNEAFF

d_call: TRBD1
j_call: TRBJ2-6
v_call: TRBV6-5
clone_size: NA
cdr3_nt: TGTGCCAGCAAGAGGGGACAGGGGACCACTGGGGCCAACGTCCTGACTTTC
cdr3_aa: CASKRGQGTTGANVLTF

d_call: NA
j_call: TRBJ1-2
v_call: TRBV30
clone_size: NA
cdr3_nt: TGTGCCTGGAGTGTACAGGAGGGCCACGGCTACACCTTC
cdr3_aa: CAWSVQEGHGYTF

d_call: NA
j_call: TRBJ2-2
v_call: TRBV29-1
clone_size: few
cdr3_nt: TGCAGCGTCCAGGATAGGGGCACCGGGGAGCTGTTTTTT
cdr3_aa: CSVQDRGTGELFF

d_call: NA
j_call: TRBJ2-7
v_call: TRBV18
clone_size: NA
cdr3_nt: TGTGCCAGCTCAACCAGGGAGGGGGCGACGTACGAGCAGTACTTC
cdr3_aa: CASSTREGATYEQYF

d_call: NA
j_call: TRBJ1-6
v_call: TRBV9
clone_size: NA
cdr3_nt: TGTGCCAGCAGCGCCTCCGATTCACCCCTCCACTTT
cdr3_aa: CASSASDSPLHF

d_call: NA
j_call: TRBJ2-3
v_call: TRBV4-2
clone_size: NA
cdr3_nt: TGTGCCAGCAGCCAAGAACGAGGCTCGGGGGAGTTCTCTTATCCGCAGTATTTT
cdr3_aa: CASSQERGSGEFSYPQYF

d_call: NA
j_call: TRBJ1-1
v_call: TRBV18
clone_size: NA
cdr3_nt: TGTGCCAGTTCACCTGCGACAGCTCCGAACACTGAAGCTTTCTTT
cdr3_aa: CASSPATAPNTEAFF

d_call: TRBD1
j_call: TRBJ2-7
v_call: TRBV3-1
clone_size: few
cdr3_nt: TGTGCCAGCAGCCCACAGGGGAAGGCCTCCTACGAGCAGTACTTC
cdr3_aa: CASSPQGKASYEQYF

d_call: NA
j_call: TRBJ1-4
v_call: TRBV6-2/TRBV6-3
clone_size: NA
cdr3_nt: TGTGCCAGCAGTTACCAGGGGAACGAAAAACTGTTTTTT
cdr3_aa: CASSYQGNEKLFF

d_call: NA
j_call: TRBJ2-7
v_call: TRBV5-1
clone_size: few
cdr3_nt: TGCGCCAGCAGCCCCGTGATGGGGGGCCACGAGCAGTACTTC
cdr3_aa: CASSPVMGGHEQYF

d_call: NA
j_call: TRBJ2-7
v_call: TRBV5-1
clone_size: few
cdr3_nt: TGCGCCAGCAGCTGGGGGACCACGGTAAACGAGCAGTACTTC
cdr3_aa: CASSWGTTVNEQYF

d_call: TRBD1
j_call: TRBJ2-7
v_call: TRBV7-6
clone_size: NA
cdr3_nt: TGTGCCAGCAGACCGGGACAGGGGCCATCCTACGAGCAGTACTTC
cdr3_aa: CASRPGQGPSYEQYF

d_call: NA
j_call: TRBJ1-1
v_call: TRBV28
clone_size: NA
cdr3_nt: TGTGCCAGCAGTTATTGGCGCCTTGAAGCTTTCTTT
cdr3_aa: CASSYWRLEAFF

d_call: TRBD2
j_call: TRBJ2-1
v_call: TRBV19
clone_size: few
cdr3_nt: TGTGCCAGTAGTGCCCTGACTAGCGGGAGCCACAATGAGCAGTTCTTC
cdr3_aa: CASSALTSGSHNEQFF

d_call: NA
j_call: TRBJ2-1
v_call: TRBV2
clone_size: NA
cdr3_nt: TGTGCCAATAGCGGCCTGGGGGATGAGCAGTTCTTC
cdr3_aa: CANSGLGDEQFF

d_call: NA
j_call: TRBJ2-7
v_call: TRBV6-1
clone_size: few
cdr3_nt: TGTGCCAGCAGTGAAGGTCCGGGGGAGCAGTACTTC
cdr3_aa: CASSEGPGEQYF

d_call: NA
j_call: TRBJ2-7
v_call: TRBV12-2
clone_size: NA
cdr3_nt: TGTGCAAGTCGCTTAGCGCTAACGGGACAGGACTCCTACGAGCAGTACTTC
cdr3_aa: CASRLALTGQDSYEQYF

d_call: TRBD1
j_call: TRBJ2-5
v_call: TRBV5-1
clone_size: few
cdr3_nt: TGCGCCAGCAGCTGGGGACAGAACCAAGAGACCCAGTACTTC
cdr3_aa: CASSWGQNQETQYF

d_call: NA
j_call: TRBJ2-2
v_call: TRBV5-1
clone_size: many
cdr3_nt: TGTGCCAGCAGCCTCAGCGGAAACACCGGGGAGCTGTTTTTT
cdr3_aa: CASSLSGNTGELFF

d_call: TRBD2
j_call: TRBJ2-1
v_call: TRBV6-6
clone_size: NA
cdr3_nt: TGTGCCAGCAGCCCGACTAGCGCCGGTGAGCAGTTCTTC
cdr3_aa: CASSPTSAGEQFF

d_call: NA
j_call: TRBJ1-1
v_call: TRBV18
clone_size: few
cdr3_nt: TGTGCCAGCTCATCTCCGGGACTCACAAGGACTGAAGCTTTCTTT
cdr3_aa: CASSSPGLTRTEAFF

d_call: NA
j_call: TRBJ2-7
v_call: TRBV7-3
clone_size: NA
cdr3_nt: TGTGCCAGCATCAGGTGGGGACGCGAGCAGTACTTC
cdr3_aa: CASIRWGREQYF

d_call: NA
j_call: TRBJ2-1
v_call: TRBV20-1
clone_size: NA
cdr3_nt: TGCAGTGCAAATGAGGGGGGCAATGAGCAGTTCTTC
cdr3_aa: CSANEGGNEQFF

d_call: NA
j_call: TRBJ2-1
v_call: TRBV11-3
clone_size: NA
cdr3_nt: TGTGCCAGCAGCTTAGCGGGAGATAATTCTAGAGGGCAGTTCTTC
cdr3_aa: CASSLAGDNSRGQFF

d_call: TRBD2
j_call: TRBJ2-2
v_call: TRBV7-2
clone_size: few
cdr3_nt: TGTGCCAGCAGCTTAGACAGGACTAGTACCGGGGAGCTGTTTTTT
cdr3_aa: CASSLDRTSTGELFF

d_call: TRBD2
j_call: TRBJ2-5
v_call: TRBV20-1
clone_size: few
cdr3_nt: TGCAGTGCTAGAGTGGTTAGCGGGGAGACCCAGTACTTC
cdr3_aa: CSARVVSGETQYF

d_call: NA
j_call: TRBJ2-1
v_call: TRBV21-1
clone_size: few
cdr3_nt: TGTGCCAGCAGCAAAGCTAGTCTCGGACTAGCGGGGGGCGGGCCGATATACAATGAGCAGTTCTTC
cdr3_aa: CASSKASLGLAGGGPIYNEQFF

d_call: NA
j_call: TRBJ1-4
v_call: TRBV6-5
clone_size: NA
cdr3_nt: TGTGCCAGCAGACCCTTAAGGACATCGGCGGATGAAAAACTGTTTTTT
cdr3_aa: CASRPLRTSADEKLFF

d_call: TRBD2
j_call: TRBJ2-7
v_call: TRBV7-9
clone_size: few
cdr3_nt: TGTGCCAGCAGCTCTCCGGGACTAGCGGGGGGATCGGTGCAGTACTTC
cdr3_aa: CASSSPGLAGGSVQYF

d_call: NA
j_call: TRBJ1-6
v_call: TRBV2
clone_size: NA
cdr3_nt: TGTGCCAGCACCCGGGGCGGGGATAATTCACCCCTCCACTTT
cdr3_aa: CASTRGGDNSPLHF

d_call: NA
j_call: TRBJ1-3
v_call: TRBV19
clone_size: few
cdr3_nt: TGTGCCAGTAGTATAGTCCTCTCCTCTGGAAACACCATATATTTT
cdr3_aa: CASSIVLSSGNTIYF

d_call: NA
j_call: TRBJ2-7
v_call: TRBV25-1
clone_size: NA
cdr3_nt: TGTGCCAGCAGTGATTGGGGGACGCTGGTCTACGAGCAGTACTTC
cdr3_aa: CASSDWGTLVYEQYF

d_call: TRBD2
j_call: TRBJ2-7
v_call: TRBV7-2
clone_size: NA
cdr3_nt: TGTGCCAGCAGCTCAAGAGGACTAGCGGGAGCCTACGAGCAGTACTTC
cdr3_aa: CASSSRGLAGAYEQYF

d_call: TRBD1
j_call: TRBJ1-1
v_call: TRBV7-9
clone_size: few
cdr3_nt: TGTGCCAGCAGCTTAGAAGGGGGCTCTGAAGCTTTCTTT
cdr3_aa: CASSLEGGSEAFF

d_call: TRBD1
j_call: TRBJ2-7
v_call: TRBV6-6
clone_size: NA
cdr3_nt: TGTGCCAGCAGTAATACAGGGGGCTACCACGAGCAGTACTTC
cdr3_aa: CASSNTGGYHEQYF

d_call: TRBD1
j_call: TRBJ1-6
v_call: TRBV27
clone_size: once
cdr3_nt: TGTGCCAGCAGGTCCGGAGGGACAGCAAATTCACCCCTCCACTTT
cdr3_aa: CASRSGGTANSPLHF

d_call: TRBD1
j_call: TRBJ2-5
v_call: TRBV5-1
clone_size: few
cdr3_nt: TGCGCCAGCAGCAAAGGACAGGGGAGGGAGACCCAGTACTTC
cdr3_aa: CASSKGQGRETQYF

d_call: TRBD2
j_call: TRBJ2-1
v_call: TRBV20-1
clone_size: NA
cdr3_nt: TGCAGTGCTACTCTTAGCGGGGACAATGAGCAGTTCTTC
cdr3_aa: CSATLSGDNEQFF

d_call: NA
j_call: TRBJ2-7
v_call: TRBV4-1
clone_size: few
cdr3_nt: TGCGCCAGCAGCCAAGGAGTAGTAGGAGTCTCAGCCTACGAGCAGTACTTC
cdr3_aa: CASSQGVVGVSAYEQYF

d_call: NA
j_call: TRBJ2-2
v_call: TRBV10-3
clone_size: many
cdr3_nt: TGTGCCATCAGTGCACGAGGTTCCCCGACCGGGGAGCTGTTTTTT
cdr3_aa: CAISARGSPTGELFF